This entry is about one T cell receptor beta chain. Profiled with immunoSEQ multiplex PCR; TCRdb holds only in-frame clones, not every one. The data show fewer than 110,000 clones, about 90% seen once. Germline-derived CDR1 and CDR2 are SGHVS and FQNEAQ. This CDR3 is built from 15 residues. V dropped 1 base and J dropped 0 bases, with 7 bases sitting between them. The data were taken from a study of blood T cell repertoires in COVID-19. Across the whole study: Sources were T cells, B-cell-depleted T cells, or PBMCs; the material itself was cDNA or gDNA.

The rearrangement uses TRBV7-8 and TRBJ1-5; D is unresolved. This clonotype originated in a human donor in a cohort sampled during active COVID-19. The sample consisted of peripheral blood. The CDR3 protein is CASSLGAVSNQPQHF. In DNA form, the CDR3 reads TGTGCCAGCAGCTTAGGGGCAGTTAGCAATCAGCCCCAGCATTTT. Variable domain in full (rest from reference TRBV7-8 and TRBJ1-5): GAGVSQSPRYKVAKRGQDVALRCDPISGHVSLFWYQQALGQGPEFLTYFQNEAQLDKSGLPSDRFFAERPEGSVSTLKIQRTQQEDSAVYLCASSLGAVSNQPQHFGDGTRLSIL.